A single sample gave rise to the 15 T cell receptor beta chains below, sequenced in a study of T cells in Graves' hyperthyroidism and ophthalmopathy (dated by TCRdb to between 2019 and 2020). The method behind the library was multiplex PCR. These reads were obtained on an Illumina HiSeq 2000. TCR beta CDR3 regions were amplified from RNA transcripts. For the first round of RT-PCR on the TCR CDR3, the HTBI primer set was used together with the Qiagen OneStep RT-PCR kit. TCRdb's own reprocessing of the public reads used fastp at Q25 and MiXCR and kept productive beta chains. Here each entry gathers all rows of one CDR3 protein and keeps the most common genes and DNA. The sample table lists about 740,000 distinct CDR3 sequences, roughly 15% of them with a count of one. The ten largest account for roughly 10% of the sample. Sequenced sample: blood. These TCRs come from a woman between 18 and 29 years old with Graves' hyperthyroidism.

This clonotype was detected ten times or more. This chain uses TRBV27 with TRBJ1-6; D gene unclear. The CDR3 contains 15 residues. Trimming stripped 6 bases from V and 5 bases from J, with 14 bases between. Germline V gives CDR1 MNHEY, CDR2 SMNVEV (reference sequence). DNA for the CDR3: TGTGCCAGCAGCTACCGTGCTTACAATAATTCACCCCTCCACTTT. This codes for CASSYRAYNNSPLHF.

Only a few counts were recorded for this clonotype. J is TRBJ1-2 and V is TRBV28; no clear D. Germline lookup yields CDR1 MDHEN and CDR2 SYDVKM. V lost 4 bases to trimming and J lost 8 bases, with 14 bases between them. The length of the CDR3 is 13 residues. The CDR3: CASSSNRRGGYTF. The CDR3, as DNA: TGTGCCAGCAGTTCCAACCGGCGCGGGGGCTACACCTTC.

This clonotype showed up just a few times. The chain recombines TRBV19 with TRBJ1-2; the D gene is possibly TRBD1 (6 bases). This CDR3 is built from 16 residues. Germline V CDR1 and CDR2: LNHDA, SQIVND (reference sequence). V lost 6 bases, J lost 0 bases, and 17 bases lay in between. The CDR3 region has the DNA TGTGCCAGTAGCCCAAGGGGGAGGGCTGCTAACTATGGCTACACCTTC. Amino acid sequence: CASSPRGRAANYGYTF.

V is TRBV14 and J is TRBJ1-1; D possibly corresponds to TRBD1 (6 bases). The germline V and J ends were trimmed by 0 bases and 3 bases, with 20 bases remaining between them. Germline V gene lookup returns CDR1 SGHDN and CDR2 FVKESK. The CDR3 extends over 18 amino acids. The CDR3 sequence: CASSQEITGAKSDTEAFF. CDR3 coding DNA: TGTGCCAGCAGCCAAGAAATTACGGGGGCAAAATCGGACACTGAAGCTTTCTTT.

The CDR3 loop reads CASSQGEGLDTQYF. The CDR3 DNA is TGTGCCAGCAGCCAAGGAGAGGGATTGGATACGCAGTATTTT. The rearrangement joins TRBV4-2 to TRBJ2-3; tentative D call: TRBD2 (5 bases). The V gene lost 1 base and the J gene lost 6 bases, with 11 bases spanning the gap. This CDR3 region has 14 residues. Germline-derived CDR1 and CDR2 are LGHNA and YNFKEQ.

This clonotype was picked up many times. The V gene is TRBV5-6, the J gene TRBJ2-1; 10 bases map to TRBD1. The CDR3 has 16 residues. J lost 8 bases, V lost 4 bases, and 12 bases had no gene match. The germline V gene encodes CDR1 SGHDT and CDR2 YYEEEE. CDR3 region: CASSLPPGQGLDEQFF. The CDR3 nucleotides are TGTGCCAGCAGCCTCCCGCCGGGACAGGGGTTGGATGAGCAGTTCTTC.

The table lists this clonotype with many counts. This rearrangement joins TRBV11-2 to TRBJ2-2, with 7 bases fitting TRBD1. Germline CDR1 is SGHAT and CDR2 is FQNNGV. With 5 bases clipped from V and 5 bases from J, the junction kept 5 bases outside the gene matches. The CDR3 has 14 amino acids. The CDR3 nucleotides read TGTGCCAGCAGCCTAACACAGGGGACCGGGGAGCTGTTTTTT. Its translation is CASSLTQGTGELFF.

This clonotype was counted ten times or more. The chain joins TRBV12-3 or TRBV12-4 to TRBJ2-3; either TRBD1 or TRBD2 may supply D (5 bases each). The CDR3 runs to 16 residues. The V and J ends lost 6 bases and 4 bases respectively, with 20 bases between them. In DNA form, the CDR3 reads TGTGCCAGCAGCCCACGGGACCGACGCTTCCCAGATACGCAGTATTTT. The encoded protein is CASSPRDRRFPDTQYF.

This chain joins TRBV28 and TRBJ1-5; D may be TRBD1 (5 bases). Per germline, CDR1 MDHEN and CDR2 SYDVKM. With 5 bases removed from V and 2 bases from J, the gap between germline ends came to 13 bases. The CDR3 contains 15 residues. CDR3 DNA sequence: TGTGCCAGCAGTCGAGGTGGAGGGGGCAATCAGCCCCAGCATTTT. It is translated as CASSRGGGGNQPQHF.

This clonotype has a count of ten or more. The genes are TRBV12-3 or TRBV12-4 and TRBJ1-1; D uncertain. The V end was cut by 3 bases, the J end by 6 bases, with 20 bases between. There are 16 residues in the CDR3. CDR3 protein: CASSLDRRLPQAEAFF. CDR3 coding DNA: TGTGCCAGCAGTTTGGATAGAAGACTCCCTCAGGCTGAAGCTTTCTTT.

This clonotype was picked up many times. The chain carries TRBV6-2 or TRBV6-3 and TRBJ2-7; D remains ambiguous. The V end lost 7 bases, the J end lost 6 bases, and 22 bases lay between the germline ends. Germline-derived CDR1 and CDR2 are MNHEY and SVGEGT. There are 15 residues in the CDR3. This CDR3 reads CASTPVWAELSEQYF. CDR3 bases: TGTGCCAGCACTCCGGTATGGGCAGAACTAAGCGAGCAGTACTTC.

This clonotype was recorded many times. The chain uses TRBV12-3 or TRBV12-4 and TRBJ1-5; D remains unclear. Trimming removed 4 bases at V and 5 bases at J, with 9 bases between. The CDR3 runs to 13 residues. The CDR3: CASSSMGYQPQHF. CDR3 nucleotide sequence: TGTGCCAGCAGTTCCATGGGGTATCAGCCCCAGCATTTT.

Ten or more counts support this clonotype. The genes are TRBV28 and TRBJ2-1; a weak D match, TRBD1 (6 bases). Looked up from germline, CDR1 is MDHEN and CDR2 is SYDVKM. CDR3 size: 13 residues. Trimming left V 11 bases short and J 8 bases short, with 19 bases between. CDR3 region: CAVSRGYDDEQFF. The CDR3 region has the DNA TGTGCCGTATCCAGGGGTTACGATGATGAGCAGTTCTTC.

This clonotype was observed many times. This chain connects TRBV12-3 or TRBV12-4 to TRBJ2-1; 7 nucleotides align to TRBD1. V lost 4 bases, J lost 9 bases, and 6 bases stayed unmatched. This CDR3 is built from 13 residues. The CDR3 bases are TGTGCCAGCAGTTGGGACAGCGCGGCTGAGCAGTTCTTC. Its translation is CASSWDSAAEQFF.

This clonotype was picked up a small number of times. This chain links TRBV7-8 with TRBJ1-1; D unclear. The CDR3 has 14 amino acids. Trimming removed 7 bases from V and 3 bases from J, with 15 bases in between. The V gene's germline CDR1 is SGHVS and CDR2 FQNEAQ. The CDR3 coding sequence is TGTGCCAGCAAGAGGCCCCCGAGGGACACTGAAGCTTTCTTT. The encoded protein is CASKRPPRDTEAFF. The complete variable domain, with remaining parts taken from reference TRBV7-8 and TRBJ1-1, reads GAGVSQSPRYKVAKRGQDVALRCDPISGHVSLFWYQQALGQGPEFLTYFQNEAQLDKSGLPSDRFFAERPEGSVSTLKIQRTQQEDSAVYLCASKRPPRDTEAFFGQGTRLTVV.